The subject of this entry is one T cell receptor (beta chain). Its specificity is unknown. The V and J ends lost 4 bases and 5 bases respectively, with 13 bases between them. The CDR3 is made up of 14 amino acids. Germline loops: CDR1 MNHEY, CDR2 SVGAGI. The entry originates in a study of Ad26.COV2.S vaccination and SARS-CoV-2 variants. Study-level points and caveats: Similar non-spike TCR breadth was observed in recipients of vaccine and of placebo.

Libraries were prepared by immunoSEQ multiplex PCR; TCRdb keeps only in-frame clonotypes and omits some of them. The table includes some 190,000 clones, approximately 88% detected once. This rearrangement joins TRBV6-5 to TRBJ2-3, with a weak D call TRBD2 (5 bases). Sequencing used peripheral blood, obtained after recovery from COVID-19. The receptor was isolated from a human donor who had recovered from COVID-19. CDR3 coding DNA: TGTGCCAGCAGTTTACTGCGGGCGAGAGATACGCAGTATTTT. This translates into CASSLLRARDTQYF.